Presented here are 12 T cell receptor beta chains from one specimen sequenced in a study of blood T cell repertoires in COVID-19. Assay: immunoSEQ multiplex PCR; the TCRdb copy retains only in-frame clones and omits some. Of 25,000 to 30,000 clones detected, 65% to 85% appear once; the ten largest clones hold around half. The source material was peripheral blood. Source of these receptors: a man aged 50 to 60 with active or convalescent COVID-19.

CDR3 amino acids: CASSEPRGRGTDTQYF. DNA of the CDR3: TGTGCCAGCAGTGAACCTAGGGGGCGAGGCACAGATACGCAGTATTTT. The rearrangement links TRBV25-1 to TRBJ2-3, with TRBD1 identical over 7 bases. Trimming removed 2 bases from V and 1 base from J; junction bases left unmatched: 6. The germline CDR1 and CDR2 sequences are MGHDK and SYGVNS. The CDR3 contains 16 residues.

The chain employs TRBV4-2 and TRBJ2-3, with 8 bases identical to TRBD2. CDR1 and CDR2 from the germline V gene are LGHNA and YNFKEQ. The CDR3 runs to 18 residues. The V segment lost 0 bases and the J segment 5 bases; nucleotides outside the gene matches: 13. CDR3 residues: CASSQERKSSGSRDTQYF. DNA for the CDR3: TGTGCCAGCAGCCAAGAAAGGAAAAGCAGCGGGAGTAGAGATACGCAGTATTTT.

The J gene is TRBJ2-7, the V gene TRBV11-3; possibly TRBD1 for D (5 bases). Trimming removed 3 bases from V and 0 bases from J, with 6 bases in between. CDR1 SGHNT and CDR2 YENEEA come from the germline V gene. CDR3 length: 13 amino acids. DNA of the CDR3: TGTGCCAGCAGCTTTCAGGGCTCCTACGAGCAGTACTTC. It specifies CASSFQGSYEQYF.

The rearrangement links TRBV11-3 to TRBJ2-1, with TRBD2 identical over 10 bases. CDR3 length: 15 residues. Per the germline V gene, CDR1 is SGHNT and CDR2 is YENEEA. The ends lost 5 bases at V and 6 bases at J; junction bases unmatched: 7. This chain's CDR3 is CASSPKREGRNEQFF. The CDR3 DNA reads TGTGCCAGCAGCCCAAAGCGGGAGGGCCGCAATGAGCAGTTCTTC.

Here the CDR3 DNA reads TGTGCCAGCAGCCCAGGGGGCTGGCGAGGTGGCTACACCTTC. Its translation: CASSPGGWRGGYTF. The chain recombines TRBV3-1 (or the pseudogene TRBV3-2) with TRBJ1-2; 8 bases agree with TRBD1. Germline loops: CDR1 LGHDT, CDR2 YNNKEL (reference sequence). Trimming cost V 4 bases and J 7 bases; bases outside gene matches: 8. CDR3 length equals 14 residues.

The rearrangement joins TRBV7-2 to TRBJ1-2, with D maybe TRBD1 (6 bases). Germline assignment: CDR1 SGHTA and CDR2 FQGNSA. The CDR3 has 14 amino acids. Between the trimmed V and J ends, which lost 2 bases and 3 bases, there was a span of 10 bases. The CDR3 sequence: CASSLRQAHYGYTF. CDR3 nucleotides: TGTGCCAGCAGCTTACGACAGGCACACTATGGCTACACCTTC.

The chain joins TRBV18 to TRBJ2-7, with 9 bases identical to TRBD2. The CDR3 totals 16 residues. Germline V lookup: CDR1 KGHSH, CDR2 LQKENI. V gave up 4 bases and J gave up 7 bases; unmatched junction bases: 14. CDR3 DNA sequence: TGTGCCAGCTCACTCGGATCTAGCGGGACTCCGTGGGAGCAGTACTTC. The encoded protein is CASSLGSSGTPWEQYF.

This chain connects TRBV4-2 to TRBJ2-1; 10 positions agree with TRBD2. The germline CDR1 and CDR2 sequences are LGHNA and YNFKEQ. The CDR3 is made up of 14 amino acids. Trimming removed 10 bases from V and 1 base from J; junction bases left unmatched: 4. CDR3 coding DNA: TGTGCCACCGCGACTAGCGGGTCCTACAATGAGCAGTTCTTC. As protein: CATATSGSYNEQFF.

In nucleotides, the CDR3 is TGTGCCAGCAGTAAGACGGGTGGGGGACTGGAGCGTCATCGCAATCAGCCCCAGCATTTT. Its protein product is CASSKTGGGLERHRNQPQHF. The gene calls are TRBV2 and TRBJ1-5, with D perhaps matching TRBD1 (5 bases). The CDR3 extends over 20 amino acids. Germline V gene lookup returns CDR1 SNHLY and CDR2 FYNNEI. Trimming left V 5 bases short and J 2 bases short, with 28 bases between.

The rearrangement uses TRBV7-2 and TRBJ2-4; D gene ambiguous. Germline lookup yields CDR1 SGHTA and CDR2 FQGNSA. The CDR3 runs 13 residues. Trimming left V 1 base short and J 9 bases short, with 10 bases between. This CDR3 reads CASSLDRRSIQYF. Here the CDR3 DNA reads TGTGCCAGCAGCTTAGATCGGAGAAGCATTCAGTACTTC. The variable domain in full, with the rest retrieved from reference TRBV7-2 and TRBJ2-4, is GAGVSQSPSNKVTEKGKDVELRCDPISGHTALYWYRQSLGQGLEFLIYFQGNSAPDKSGLPSDRFSAERTGGSVSTLTIQRTQQEDSAVYLCASSLDRRSIQYFGAGTRLSVL.

The gene calls are TRBV7-2 and TRBJ2-7; maybe TRBD1 (6 bases). The germline V gene encodes CDR1 SGHTA and CDR2 FQGNSA. CDR3 size: 15 residues. The ends were cut back, 0 bases at V and 3 bases at J, with 12 bases in the middle. CDR3 sequence (DNA): TGTGCCAGCAGCTTAGCCCCGGGACATAACTACGAGCAGTACTTC. Its translation: CASSLAPGHNYEQYF.

J is TRBJ2-7 and V is TRBV5-1; possibly TRBD1 for D (5 bases). V dropped 2 bases and J dropped 6 bases, with 9 bases sitting between them. Germline assignment: CDR1 SGHRS and CDR2 YFSETQ. CDR3 size: 12 residues. DNA of the CDR3: TGCGCCAGCAGCTTAGACAGCTCCGAGCAGTACTTC. This sequence encodes CASSLDSSEQYF.